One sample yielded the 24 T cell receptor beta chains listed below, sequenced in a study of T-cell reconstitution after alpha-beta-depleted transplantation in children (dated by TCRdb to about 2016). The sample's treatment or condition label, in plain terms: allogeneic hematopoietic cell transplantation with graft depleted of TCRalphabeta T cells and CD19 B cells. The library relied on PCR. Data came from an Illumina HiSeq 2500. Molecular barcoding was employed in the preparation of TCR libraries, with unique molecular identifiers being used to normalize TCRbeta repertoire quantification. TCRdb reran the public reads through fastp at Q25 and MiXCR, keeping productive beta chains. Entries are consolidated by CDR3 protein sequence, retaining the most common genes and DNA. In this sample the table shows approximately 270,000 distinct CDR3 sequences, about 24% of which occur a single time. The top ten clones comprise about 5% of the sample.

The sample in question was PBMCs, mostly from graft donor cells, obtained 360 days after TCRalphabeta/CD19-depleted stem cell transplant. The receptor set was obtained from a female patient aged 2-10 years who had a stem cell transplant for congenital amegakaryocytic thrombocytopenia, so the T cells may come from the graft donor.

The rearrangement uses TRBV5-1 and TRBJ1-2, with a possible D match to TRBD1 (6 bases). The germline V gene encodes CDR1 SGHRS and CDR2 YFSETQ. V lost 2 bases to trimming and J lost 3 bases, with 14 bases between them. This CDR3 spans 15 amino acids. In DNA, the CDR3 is TGCGCCAGCAGCTTTGGGGGCCCCCGCTACTATGGCTACACCTTC. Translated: CASSFGGPRYYGYTF.

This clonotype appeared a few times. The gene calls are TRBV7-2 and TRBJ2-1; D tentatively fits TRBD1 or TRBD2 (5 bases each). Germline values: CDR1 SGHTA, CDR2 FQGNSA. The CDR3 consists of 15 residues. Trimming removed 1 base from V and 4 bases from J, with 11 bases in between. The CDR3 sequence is CASSLEGTLYNEQFF. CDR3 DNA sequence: TGTGCCAGCAGCTTAGAGGGGACCCTTTACAATGAGCAGTTCTTC.

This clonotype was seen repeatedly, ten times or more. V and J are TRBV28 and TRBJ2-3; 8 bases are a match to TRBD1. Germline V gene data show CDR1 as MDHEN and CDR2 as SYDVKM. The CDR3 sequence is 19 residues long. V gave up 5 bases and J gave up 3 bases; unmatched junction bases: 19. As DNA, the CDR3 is TGTGCCAGCAGTCAGCACCCTGGGAGTCAGGGGGCTAGTACAGATACGCAGTATTTT. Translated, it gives CASSQHPGSQGASTDTQYF. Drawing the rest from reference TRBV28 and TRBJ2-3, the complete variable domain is DVKVTQSSRYLVKRTGEKVFLECVQDMDHENMFWYRQDPGLGLRLIYFSYDVKMKEKGDIPEGYSVSREKKERFSLILESASTNQTSMYLCASSQHPGSQGASTDTQYFGPGTRLTVL.

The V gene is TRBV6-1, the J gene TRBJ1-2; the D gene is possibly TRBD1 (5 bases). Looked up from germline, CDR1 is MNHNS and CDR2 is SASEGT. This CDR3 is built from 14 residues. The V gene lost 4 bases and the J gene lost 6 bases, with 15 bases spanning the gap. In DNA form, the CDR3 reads TGTGCCAGCAGTGGACACTCGGGGGACGATGGCTACACCTTC. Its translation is CASSGHSGDDGYTF.

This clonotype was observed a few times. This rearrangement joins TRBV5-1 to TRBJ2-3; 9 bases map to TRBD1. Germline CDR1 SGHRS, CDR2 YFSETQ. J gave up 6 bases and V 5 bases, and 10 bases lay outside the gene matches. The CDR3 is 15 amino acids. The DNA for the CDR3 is TGCGCCAGCAGGACAGGGGGTTCGTCAACCGATACGCAGTATTTT. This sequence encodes CASRTGGSSTDTQYF.

CDR3 DNA sequence: TGTGCCAGCAGAGACGAGCGGGGGGGCCTCTACAATGAGCAGTTCTTC. Its protein is CASRDERGGLYNEQFF. This chain joins TRBV12-3 or TRBV12-4 and TRBJ2-1; 10 positions match TRBD2. There are 16 residues in the CDR3. Unmatched junction bases numbered 8, after V lost 6 bases and J lost 3 bases.

Here the CDR3 reads CSASGTGAWNTEAFF. The CDR3, as DNA: TGCAGTGCTAGCGGGACAGGTGCCTGGAACACTGAAGCTTTCTTT. The chain employs TRBV20-1 and TRBJ1-1, with 8 bases matching TRBD1. Germline V CDR1 and CDR2: DFQATT, SNEGSKA (reference sequence). V gave up 3 bases and J gave up 1 base; unmatched junction bases: 7. The CDR3 is 15 amino acids.

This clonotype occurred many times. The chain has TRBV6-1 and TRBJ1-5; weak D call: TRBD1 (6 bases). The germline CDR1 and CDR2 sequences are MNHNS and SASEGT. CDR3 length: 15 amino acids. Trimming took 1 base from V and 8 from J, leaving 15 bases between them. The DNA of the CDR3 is TGTGCCAGCAGTGAAGTCCCACAGGGCGAGGAGCCCCAGCATTTT. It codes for CASSEVPQGEEPQHF.

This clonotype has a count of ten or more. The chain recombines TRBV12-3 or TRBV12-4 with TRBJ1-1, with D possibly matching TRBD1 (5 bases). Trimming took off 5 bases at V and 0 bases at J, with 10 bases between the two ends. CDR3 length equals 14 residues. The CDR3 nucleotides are TGTGCCAGCAGTCCCGGGACGGTGAACACTGAAGCTTTCTTT. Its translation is CASSPGTVNTEAFF.

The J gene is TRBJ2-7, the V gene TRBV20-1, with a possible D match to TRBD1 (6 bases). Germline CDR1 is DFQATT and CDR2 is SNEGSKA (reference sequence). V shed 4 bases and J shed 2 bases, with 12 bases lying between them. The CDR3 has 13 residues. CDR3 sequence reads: CSANRDTTYEQYF. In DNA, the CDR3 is TGCAGTGCTAACCGGGACACGACCTACGAGCAGTACTTC.

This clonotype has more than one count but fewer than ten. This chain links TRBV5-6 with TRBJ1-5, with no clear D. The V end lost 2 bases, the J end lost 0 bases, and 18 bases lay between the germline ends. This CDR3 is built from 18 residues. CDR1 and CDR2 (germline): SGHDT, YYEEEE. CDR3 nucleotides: TGTGCCAGCAGCTTCTCGGGAAGTGGGAGGTTTAGCAATCAGCCCCAGCATTTT. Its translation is CASSFSGSGRFSNQPQHF.

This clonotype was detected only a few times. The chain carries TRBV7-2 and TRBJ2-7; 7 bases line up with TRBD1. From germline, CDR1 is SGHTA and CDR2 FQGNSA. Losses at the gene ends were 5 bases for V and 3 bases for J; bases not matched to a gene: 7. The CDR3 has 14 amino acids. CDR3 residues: CASSRPQGYYEQYF. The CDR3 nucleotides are TGTGCCAGCAGCCGCCCACAGGGGTACTACGAGCAGTACTTC.

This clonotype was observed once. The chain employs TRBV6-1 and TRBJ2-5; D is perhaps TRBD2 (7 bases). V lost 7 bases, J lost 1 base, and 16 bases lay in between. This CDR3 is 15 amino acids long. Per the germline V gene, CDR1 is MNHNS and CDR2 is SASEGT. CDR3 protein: CASTPGGRFQETQYF. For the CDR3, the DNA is TGTGCCAGCACCCCCGGGGGGCGGTTCCAAGAGACCCAGTACTTC.

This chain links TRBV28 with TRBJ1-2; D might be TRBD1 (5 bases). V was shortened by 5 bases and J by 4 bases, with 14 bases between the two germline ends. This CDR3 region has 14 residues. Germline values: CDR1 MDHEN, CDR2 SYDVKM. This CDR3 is CASSPAQGPYGYTF. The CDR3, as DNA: TGTGCCAGCAGTCCCGCTCAGGGACCCTATGGCTACACCTTC.

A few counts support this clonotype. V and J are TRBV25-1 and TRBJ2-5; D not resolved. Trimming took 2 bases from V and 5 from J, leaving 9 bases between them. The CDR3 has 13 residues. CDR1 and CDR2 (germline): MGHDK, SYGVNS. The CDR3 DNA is TGTGCCAGCAGTGAAGAACCCTGGGAGACCCAGTACTTC. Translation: CASSEEPWETQYF.

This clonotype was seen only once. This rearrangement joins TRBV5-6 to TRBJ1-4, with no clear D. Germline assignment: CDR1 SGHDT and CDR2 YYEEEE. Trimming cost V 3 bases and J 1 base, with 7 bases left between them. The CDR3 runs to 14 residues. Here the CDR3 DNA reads TGTGCCAGCAGCTGGGGTGGAACTAATGAAAAACTGTTTTTT. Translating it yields CASSWGGTNEKLFF. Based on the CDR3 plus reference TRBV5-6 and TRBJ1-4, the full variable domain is DAGVTQSPTHLIKTRGQQVTLRCSPKSGHDTVSWYQQALGQGPQFIFQYYEEEERQRGNFPDRFSGHQFPNYSSELNVNALLLGDSALYLCASSWGGTNEKLFFGSGTQLSVL.

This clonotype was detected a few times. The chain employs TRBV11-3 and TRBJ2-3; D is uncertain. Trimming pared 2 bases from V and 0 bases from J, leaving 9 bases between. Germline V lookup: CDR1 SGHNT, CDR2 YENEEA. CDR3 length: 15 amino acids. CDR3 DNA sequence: TGTGCCAGCAGCTTAAGCGTCGGTAGCACAGATACGCAGTATTTT. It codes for CASSLSVGSTDTQYF.

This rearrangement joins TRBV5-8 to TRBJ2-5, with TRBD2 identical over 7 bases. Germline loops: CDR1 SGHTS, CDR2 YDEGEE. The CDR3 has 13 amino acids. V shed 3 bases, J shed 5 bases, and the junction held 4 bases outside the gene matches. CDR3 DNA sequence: TGTGCCAGCAGCTGGACTAGATTGGAGACCCAGTACTTC. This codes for CASSWTRLETQYF.

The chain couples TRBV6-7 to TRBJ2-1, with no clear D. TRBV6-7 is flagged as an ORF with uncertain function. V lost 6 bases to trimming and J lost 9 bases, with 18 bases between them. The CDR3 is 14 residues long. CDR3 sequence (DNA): TGTGCCAGCAGGTCCGGCTGTAAAGGTCCTGAGCAGTTCTTC. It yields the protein CASRSGCKGPEQFF.

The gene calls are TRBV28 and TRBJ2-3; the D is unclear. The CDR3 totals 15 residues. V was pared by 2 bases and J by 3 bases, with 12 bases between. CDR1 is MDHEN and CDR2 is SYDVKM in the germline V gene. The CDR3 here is CASSLGGRMTDTQYF. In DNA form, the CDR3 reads TGTGCCAGCAGTTTAGGTGGCAGGATGACAGATACGCAGTATTTT.

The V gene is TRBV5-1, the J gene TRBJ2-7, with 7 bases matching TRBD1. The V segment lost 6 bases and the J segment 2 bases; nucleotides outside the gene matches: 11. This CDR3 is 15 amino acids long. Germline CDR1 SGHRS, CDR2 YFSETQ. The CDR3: CASTRGDSPAYEQYF. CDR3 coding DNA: TGCGCCAGCACCCGTGGGGACAGCCCAGCCTACGAGCAGTACTTC.

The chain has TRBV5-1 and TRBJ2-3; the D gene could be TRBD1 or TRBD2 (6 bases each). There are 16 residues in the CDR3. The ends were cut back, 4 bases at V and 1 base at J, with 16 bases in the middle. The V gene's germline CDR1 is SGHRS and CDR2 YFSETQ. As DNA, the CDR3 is TGCGCCAGCAGCCCGGGAATGGGGGGCCGCACAGATACGCAGTATTTT. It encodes CASSPGMGGRTDTQYF.

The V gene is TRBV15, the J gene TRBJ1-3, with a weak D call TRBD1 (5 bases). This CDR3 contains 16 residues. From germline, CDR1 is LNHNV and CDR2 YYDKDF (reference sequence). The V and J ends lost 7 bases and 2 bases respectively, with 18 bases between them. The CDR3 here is CATTELGEGPGNTIYF. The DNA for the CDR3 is TGTGCCACCACAGAACTAGGCGAGGGGCCTGGAAACACCATATATTTT.

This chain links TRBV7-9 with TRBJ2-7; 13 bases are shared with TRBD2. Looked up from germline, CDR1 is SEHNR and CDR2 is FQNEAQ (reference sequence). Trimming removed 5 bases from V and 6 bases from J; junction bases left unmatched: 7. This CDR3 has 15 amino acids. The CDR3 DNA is TGTGCCAGCAGCCCGGGACTAGCGGGATGGGGCGAGCAGTACTTC. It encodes CASSPGLAGWGEQYF.